This T cell receptor (beta chain) was recovered during a study of a mutant IDH1 vaccine in newly diagnosed glioma listed by TCRdb under 2021. Concerning the study at large: Across visits V03 through V10, patients got a total of eight vaccinations, given in weeks 1, 3, 5, 7, 11, 15, 19 and 23. Of the 25 to 40 treated patients, around 62% were male and approximately 38% were female, and the mean age was roughly 40 years. For exploratory analyses, approximately 25 treated patients had longitudinal TCRB deep sequencing done wherever samples were available. Prior to enrollment, patients had been given standard therapy consisting of radiotherapy alone, temozolomide alone, or radiochemotherapy with temozolomide, with the combination given to most patients. Six visits were used for peripheral blood collection: V03 (baseline), V05, V07, V10, V12 and V13. Vaccination started 4-6 weeks after radiotherapy alone, or was given together with temozolomide cycles in the groups whose treatment included chemotherapy. Study-wide findings and limitations: Vaccine-induced immune responses across multiple MHC alleles were detected in 85% to 95% of patients. PBMC samples for TCRB deep sequencing were selected based on availability. Pseudoprogression appeared unrelated to alterations in the top peripheral T cell clonotypes detected by TCRB sequencing. According to the authors, sample limitations meant that analyses of patient blood samples could not be reproduced.

The time point tag for this specimen amounts to: week 5, during vaccination. Each vaccine dose was 300 ug of a 20-mer mutant IDH1 peptide in Montanide, given subcutaneously with topical imiquimod. All donors had newly diagnosed IDH1-mutant astrocytomas of WHO grade 3 or 4 that showed loss of nuclear ATRX. The samples were drawn from NOA16, a multicentre, single-arm, open-label phase I trial in Germany that tested a mutant IDH1 peptide vaccine in humans for the first time. Genomic DNA for TCRB sequencing was isolated from EDTA blood with the DNeasy Blood and Tissue Kit. As regards this clone: Its cognate antigen has yet to be identified. Base quality data are lacking; no much larger clone is found one base away.

The receptor library was made with the immunoSEQ multiplex PCR assay. Rearranged TCR beta chain sequences were amplified using the hsTCRB Kit according to the manufacturer's protocol. TCRB libraries were sequenced on an Illumina MiSeq. The authors' pipeline ran thus. The proprietary platform of the kit vendor was used for demultiplexing, trimming and gene mapping. TCRdb limited this immuneACCESS table to in-frame rearrangements with V and J called. A share of clones is missing; checked studies link under half to unresolved V genes, and the rest is unexplained. That table is the source of V, J and clone size, and D and trimming were worked out from the DNA. This sample has under 70,000 clones in its table, and approximately 82% of those were observed once. The ten largest make up 3% to 4% of the sample. The CDR3 covers 14 residues, taking in both the cysteine and the phenylalanine. The sequence is cut down to CDR3 DNA, 42 bases in frame from base 1. V is shortened by 8 bases, J by 7 bases, and the region joining them spans 21 bases. CDR1 and CDR2 are drawn from the germline V gene (reference sequence): WNHNN, SYGVQD.

The material sequenced was PBMCs, taken from a glioma patient whose treatment included an IDH1 peptide vaccine. In this chain, TRBV10-1 is recombined with TRBJ2-7, and the D gene may be TRBD1, 5 bases matching. This receptor was identified in a man aged 25-40 years with glioma. The CDR3 is CASSGQQAPWEQYF. At the DNA level, the sequence is TGCGCCAGCTCCGGGCAACAGGCCCCATGGGAGCAGTACTTC.